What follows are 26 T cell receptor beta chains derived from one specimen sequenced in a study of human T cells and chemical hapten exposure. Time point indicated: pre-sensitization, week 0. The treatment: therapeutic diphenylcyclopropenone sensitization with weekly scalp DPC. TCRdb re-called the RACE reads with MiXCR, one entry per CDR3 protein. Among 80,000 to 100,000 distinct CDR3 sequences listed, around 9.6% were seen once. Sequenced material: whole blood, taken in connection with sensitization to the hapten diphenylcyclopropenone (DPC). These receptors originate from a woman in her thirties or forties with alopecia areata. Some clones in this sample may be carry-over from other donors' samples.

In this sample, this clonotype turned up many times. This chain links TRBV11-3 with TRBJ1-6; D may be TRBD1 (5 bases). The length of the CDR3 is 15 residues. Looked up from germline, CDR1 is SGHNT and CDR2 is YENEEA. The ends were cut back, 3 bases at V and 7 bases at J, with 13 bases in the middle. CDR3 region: CASSLTAGGNSPLHF. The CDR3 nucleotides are TGTGCCAGCAGCTTGACAGCGGGAGGAAATTCACCCCTCCACTTT.

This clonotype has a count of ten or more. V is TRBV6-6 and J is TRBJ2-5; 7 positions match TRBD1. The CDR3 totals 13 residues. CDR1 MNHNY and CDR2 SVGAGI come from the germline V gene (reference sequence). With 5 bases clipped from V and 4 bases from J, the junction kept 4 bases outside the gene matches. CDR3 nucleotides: TGTGCCAGCAGTCTAGGGGGCGGAGAGACCCAGTACTTC. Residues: CASSLGGGETQYF.

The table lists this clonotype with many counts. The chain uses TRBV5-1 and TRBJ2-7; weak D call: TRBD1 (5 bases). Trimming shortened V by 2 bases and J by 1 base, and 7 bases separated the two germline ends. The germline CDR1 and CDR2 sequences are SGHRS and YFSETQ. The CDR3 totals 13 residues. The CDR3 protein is CASSFQGSYEQYF. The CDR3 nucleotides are TGCGCCAGCAGCTTTCAGGGTTCCTACGAGCAGTACTTC.

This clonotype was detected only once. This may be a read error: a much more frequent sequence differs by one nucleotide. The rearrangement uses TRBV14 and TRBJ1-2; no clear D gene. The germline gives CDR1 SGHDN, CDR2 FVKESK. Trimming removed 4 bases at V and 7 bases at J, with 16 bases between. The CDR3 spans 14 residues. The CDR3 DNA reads TGTGCCAGCAGCCCCCGGTCAGTCTACTTTGGCTACACCTTC. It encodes CASSPRSVYFGYTF.

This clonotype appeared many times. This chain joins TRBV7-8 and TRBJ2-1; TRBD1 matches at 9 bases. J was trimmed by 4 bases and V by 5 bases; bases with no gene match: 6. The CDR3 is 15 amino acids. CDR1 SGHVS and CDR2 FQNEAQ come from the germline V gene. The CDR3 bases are TGTGCCAGCAGCCAGGGACAGGGTGGTTACAATGAGCAGTTCTTC. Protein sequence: CASSQGQGGYNEQFF.

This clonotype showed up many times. The CDR3 loop reads CASSFRTNYGYTF. CDR3 DNA sequence: TGTGCCAGCAGTTTTAGGACAAACTATGGCTACACCTTC. The gene calls are TRBV28 and TRBJ1-2; TRBD1 might be the D (5 bases). The germline V and J ends were trimmed by 3 bases and 2 bases, with 7 bases remaining between them. Germline assignment: CDR1 MDHEN and CDR2 SYDVKM. There are 13 residues in the CDR3.

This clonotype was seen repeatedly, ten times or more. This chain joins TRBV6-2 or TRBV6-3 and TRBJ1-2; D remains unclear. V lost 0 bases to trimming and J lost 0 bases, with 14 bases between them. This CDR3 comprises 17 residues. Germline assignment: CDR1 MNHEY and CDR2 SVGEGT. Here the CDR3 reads CASSYSNWQTSNYGYTF. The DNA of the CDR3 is TGTGCCAGCAGTTACTCGAATTGGCAGACCTCTAACTATGGCTACACCTTC.

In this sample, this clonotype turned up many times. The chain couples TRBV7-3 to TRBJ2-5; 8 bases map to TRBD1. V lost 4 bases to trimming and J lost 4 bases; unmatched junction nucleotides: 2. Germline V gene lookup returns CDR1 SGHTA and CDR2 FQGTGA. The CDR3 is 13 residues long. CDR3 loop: CASSSGTGETQYF. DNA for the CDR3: TGTGCCAGCAGCTCCGGGACAGGAGAGACCCAGTACTTC.

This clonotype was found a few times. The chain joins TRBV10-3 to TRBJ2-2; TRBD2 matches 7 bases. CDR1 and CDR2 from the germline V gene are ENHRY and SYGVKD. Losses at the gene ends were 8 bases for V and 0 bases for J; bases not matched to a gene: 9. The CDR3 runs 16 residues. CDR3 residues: CAIRLLAGPNTGELFF. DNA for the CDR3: TGTGCCATCCGCCTTTTAGCGGGCCCGAACACCGGGGAGCTGTTTTTT.

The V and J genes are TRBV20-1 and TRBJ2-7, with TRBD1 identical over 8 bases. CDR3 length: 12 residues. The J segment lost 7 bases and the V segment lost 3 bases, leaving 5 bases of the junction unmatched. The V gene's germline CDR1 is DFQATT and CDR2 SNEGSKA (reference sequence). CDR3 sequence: CSARTGAREQYF. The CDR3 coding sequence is TGCAGTGCTAGGACAGGGGCGCGGGAGCAGTACTTC.

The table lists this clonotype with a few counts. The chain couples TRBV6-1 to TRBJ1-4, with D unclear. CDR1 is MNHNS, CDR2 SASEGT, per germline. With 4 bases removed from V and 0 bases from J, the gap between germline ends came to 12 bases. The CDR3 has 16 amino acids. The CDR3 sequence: CASSVRIGATNEKLFF. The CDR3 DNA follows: TGTGCCAGCAGTGTCCGTATCGGAGCAACTAATGAAAAACTGTTTTTT.

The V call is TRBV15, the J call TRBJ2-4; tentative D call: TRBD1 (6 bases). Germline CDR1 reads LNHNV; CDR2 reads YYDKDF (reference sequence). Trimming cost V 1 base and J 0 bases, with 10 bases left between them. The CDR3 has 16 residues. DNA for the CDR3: TGTGCCACCAGCAGAGCAGGGGAAGGAGCCAAAAACATTCAGTACTTC. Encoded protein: CATSRAGEGAKNIQYF.

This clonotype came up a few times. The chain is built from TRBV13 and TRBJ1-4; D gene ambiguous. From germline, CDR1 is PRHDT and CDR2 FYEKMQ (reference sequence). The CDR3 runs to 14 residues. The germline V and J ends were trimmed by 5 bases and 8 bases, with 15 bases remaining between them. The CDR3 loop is CASSPPDFREKLFF. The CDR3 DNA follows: TGTGCCAGCAGCCCCCCGGACTTTAGAGAAAAACTGTTTTTT.

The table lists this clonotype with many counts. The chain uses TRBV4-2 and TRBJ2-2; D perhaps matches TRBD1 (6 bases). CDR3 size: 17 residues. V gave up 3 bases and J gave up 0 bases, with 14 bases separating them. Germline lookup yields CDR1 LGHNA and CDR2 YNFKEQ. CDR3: CASSHPAGESNTGELFF. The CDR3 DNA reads TGTGCCAGCAGCCACCCGGCAGGGGAATCGAACACCGGGGAGCTGTTTTTT.

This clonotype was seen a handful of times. CDR3 loop: CASSLIHGDRGETQYF. As DNA, the CDR3 is TGTGCCAGCAGCTTAATCCATGGGGACAGGGGGGAGACCCAGTACTTC. The chain couples TRBV7-2 to TRBJ2-5, with 11 bases aligning to TRBD1. Germline values: CDR1 SGHTA, CDR2 FQGNSA. Trimming took 2 bases from V and 5 from J; bases not matched to a gene: 7. The CDR3 runs 16 residues. Full variable domain (outside the CDR3, taken from reference TRBV7-2 and TRBJ2-5): GAGVSQSPSNKVTEKGKDVELRCDPISGHTALYWYRQSLGQGLEFLIYFQGNSAPDKSGLPSDRFSAERTGGSVSTLTIQRTQQEDSAVYLCASSLIHGDRGETQYFGPGTRLLVL.

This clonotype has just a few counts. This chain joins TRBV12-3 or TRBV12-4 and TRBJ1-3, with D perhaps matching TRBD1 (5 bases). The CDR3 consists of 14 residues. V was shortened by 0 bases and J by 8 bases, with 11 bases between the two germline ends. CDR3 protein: CASSLAGGSHTIYF. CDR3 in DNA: TGTGCCAGCAGTTTAGCCGGGGGTTCTCACACCATATATTTT.

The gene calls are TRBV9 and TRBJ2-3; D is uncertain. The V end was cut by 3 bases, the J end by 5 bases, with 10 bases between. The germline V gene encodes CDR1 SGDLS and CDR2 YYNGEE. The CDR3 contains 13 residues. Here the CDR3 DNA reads TGTGCCAGCAGCGGCCCGACCGAAGATACGCAGTATTTT. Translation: CASSGPTEDTQYF.

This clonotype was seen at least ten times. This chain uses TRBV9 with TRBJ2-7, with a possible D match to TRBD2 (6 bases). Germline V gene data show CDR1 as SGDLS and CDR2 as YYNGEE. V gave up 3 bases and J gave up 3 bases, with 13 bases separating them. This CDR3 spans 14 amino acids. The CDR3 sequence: CASSGRGQGYEQYF. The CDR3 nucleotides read TGTGCCAGCAGCGGGCGGGGCCAGGGCTACGAGCAGTACTTC.

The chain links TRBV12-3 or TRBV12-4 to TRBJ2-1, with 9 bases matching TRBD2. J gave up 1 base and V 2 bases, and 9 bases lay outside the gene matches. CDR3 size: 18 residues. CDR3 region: CASSLRLAVVGSYNEQFF. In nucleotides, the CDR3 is TGTGCCAGCAGTTTAAGACTAGCGGTCGTTGGGTCCTACAATGAGCAGTTCTTC.

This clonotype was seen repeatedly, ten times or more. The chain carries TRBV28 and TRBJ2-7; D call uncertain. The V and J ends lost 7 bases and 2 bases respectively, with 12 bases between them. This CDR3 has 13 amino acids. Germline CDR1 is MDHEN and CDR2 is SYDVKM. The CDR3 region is CASTPDGPYEQYF. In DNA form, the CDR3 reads TGTGCCAGCACCCCGGACGGACCCTACGAGCAGTACTTC.

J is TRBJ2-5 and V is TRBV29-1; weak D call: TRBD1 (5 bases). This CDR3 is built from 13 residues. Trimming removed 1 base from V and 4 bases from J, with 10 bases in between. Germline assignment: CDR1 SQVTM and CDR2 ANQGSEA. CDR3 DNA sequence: TGCAGCGTTGAAGGGGGCGGAAGAGAGACCCAGTACTTC. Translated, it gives CSVEGGGRETQYF.

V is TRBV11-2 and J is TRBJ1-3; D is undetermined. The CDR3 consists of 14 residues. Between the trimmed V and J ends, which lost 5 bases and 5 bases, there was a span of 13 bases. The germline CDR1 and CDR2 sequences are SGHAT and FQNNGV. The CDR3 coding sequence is TGTGCCAGCAGCCAGTCGGCCCTAAGAAACACCATATATTTT. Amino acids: CASSQSALRNTIYF.

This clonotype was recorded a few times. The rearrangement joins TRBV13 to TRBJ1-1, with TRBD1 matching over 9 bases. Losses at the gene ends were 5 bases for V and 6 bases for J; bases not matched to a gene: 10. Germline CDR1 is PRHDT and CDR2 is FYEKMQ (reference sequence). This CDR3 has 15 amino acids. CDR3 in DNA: TGTGCCAGCAGCCCGCGGGACAGGGCGGGAGCTGAAGCTTTCTTT. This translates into CASSPRDRAGAEAFF.

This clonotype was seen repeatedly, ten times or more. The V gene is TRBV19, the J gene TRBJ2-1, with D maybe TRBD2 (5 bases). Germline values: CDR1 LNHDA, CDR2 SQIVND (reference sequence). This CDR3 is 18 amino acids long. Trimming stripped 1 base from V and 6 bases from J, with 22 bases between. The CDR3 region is CASSIVGGLDKGANEQFF. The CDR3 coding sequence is TGTGCCAGTAGTATAGTTGGCGGACTCGACAAAGGAGCCAATGAGCAGTTCTTC.

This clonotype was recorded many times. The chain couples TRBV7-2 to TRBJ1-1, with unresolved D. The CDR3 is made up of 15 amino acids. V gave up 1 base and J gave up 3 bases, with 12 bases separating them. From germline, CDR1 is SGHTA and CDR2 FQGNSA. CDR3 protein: CASSLVSQPYTEAFF. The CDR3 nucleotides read TGTGCCAGCAGCTTAGTCAGCCAGCCTTACACTGAAGCTTTCTTT.

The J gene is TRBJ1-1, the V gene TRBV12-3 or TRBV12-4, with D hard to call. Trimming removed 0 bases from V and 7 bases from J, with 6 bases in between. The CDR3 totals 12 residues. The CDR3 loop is CASSLARSEAFF. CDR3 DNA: TGTGCCAGCAGTTTAGCCAGGAGTGAAGCTTTCTTT.